This T cell receptor beta chain comes out of a study of cytomegalovirus exposure and HLA in healthy donors (dated 2017 in TCRdb). For the study in its entirety: According to an earlier analysis of several hundred of the donors, some 180 million T cells yielded some 110 million unique TCR beta sequences and less than 300 Gb of sequence data. An earlier analysis of 500 to 750 of the donors applied high-throughput TCR beta sequencing to assess whether each TCR beta V gene segment acted as functional or pseudogenic. The genetic ancestry cluster associated with self-reported Caucasian donors included about 84% of the roughly 360 genotyped donors. The number of donors typed differed by locus, with roughly 629-640 for A, B, C, DRB1 and DQB1, roughly 550 for DQA1, approximately 580 for DPA1, and 400 to 490 for DPB1. The study combined high-throughput TCR immunosequencing, statistical association of individual TCRs with disease status, and machine learning to predict cytomegalovirus infection status. The T cell repertoires of under 750 subjects were profiled by immunosequencing and related to cytomegalovirus serostatus. Genome-wide SNP genotypes for about 65% of the roughly 670 donors were used in a later genetic analysis, which treated that subset as a discovery cohort. Among 300 to 450 genotyped donors of the cohort, an average of approximately 240,000 unique TCR beta nucleotide sequences were sequenced per donor, around 20% of them non-productive. Roughly 320 gigabases of sequencing data and 75 million to 85 million unique TCR sequences made up an early release that covered nearly 650 HLA-typed donors. In a later analysis, previously published TCR beta repertoires from some 640 donors were re-analyzed and high-resolution HLA genotyping was added so that TCR occurrence patterns could be studied. HLA typing covered class I and class II loci at four-digit resolution. Along with the roughly 710-subject first cohort, a separate validation cohort of approximately 110 different subjects was used. Rather than using new phenotypic data, the later analysis identified candidate immune exposures from TCR beta sequences and from how often those sequences occurred across donors. All discovery cohort repertoires had been generated on a single sequencing platform. Roughly five DR-DQ haplotypes were treated as single units for association and clustering because of strong linkage in the cohort. The study was designed to test whether signatures of past pathogen exposure could be identified by cataloging public T cell receptors. Donor age, sex, ethnicity and CMV serostatus were compiled together with the repertoire data.

The CDR3 sequence holds 11 residues, the cysteine and phenylalanine included. The CDR3 DNA has 33 bases and is translated from base 1. CDR1 MNHEY and CDR2 SVGAGI were looked up in the germline V gene. Trimming at the junction amounts to 8 bases on V and 4 bases on J, and the germline ends lie 7 bases apart. In total, just over 650 healthy bone marrow donors made up the cohort. At the time of sampling, all cohort members were nominally healthy, though unrecorded immune exposures were likely present. The donor was CMV seronegative and belonged to the group of 352 seronegative cohort members. Each donor provided a peripheral blood sample, and peripheral blood mononuclear cells were used for TCR beta sequencing. The Qiagen DNeasy Blood Extraction Kit was used to extract genomic DNA from the blood cell samples. What the study reported, not specific to this receptor: In an earlier analysis of approximately 590 of the donors, most TCR beta V segments appeared in productive rearrangements about 87% or about 30% of the time, broadly matching IMGT annotations. Across donors, most TCR sequences were observed very rarely, whereas some public TCRs were present in many individuals. Specific HLA alleles were associated with over 15,000 TCR beta sequences at a false discovery rate of 0.05 in a later analysis. Correlated functional status among segregating V segments might reflect linkage disequilibrium, but an unknown experimental factor could not be ruled out. In a later analysis, the rate of TCR association differed among HLA loci, with DRB1 alleles having the most associated TCRs and HLA-C alleles having the fewest. A further reported finding was that TCR beta sequences accurately predicted the HLA-A and HLA-B alleles for most subjects in the first cohort. A later analysis reported that several top co-occurrence clusters appeared linked to parvovirus B19, influenza, CMV and Epstein-Barr virus. The authors suggested that the approach could potentially be extended to other disease states and immunological phenotypes. The 87-base-pair reads could not distinguish some IMGT-functional V segments, including TRBV6-2 and TRBV6-3, so those segments were excluded. Roughly uniform sequencing depth across donors was assumed in presence/absence analyses, although this assumption may not hold. Cytomegalovirus status was reported to be diagnosed by the classifier with high specificity and sensitivity in both the original and validation cohorts. The cohort was sequenced for TCR beta chains only, and without alpha or paired-chain data the features that could be detected were limited. Because HLA typing was unavailable for some donors at each locus, only the typed subset was used in association tests. In a later analysis, HLA-associated TCR beta chains were found to be more clonally expanded and to have lower generation probabilities than equally common non-associated chains. When HLA alleles, especially DR and DQ, strongly co-occurred, TCR associations were difficult to assign to individual alleles. According to a later analysis, most CMV-associated TCR beta chains appeared to be HLA-restricted, and the HLA associations seemed to be driven largely by CMV exposure. In a later genetic analysis, a missense DCLRE1C variant was associated with V-gene and J-gene trimming of TCR beta chains, and the association was replicated in an independent cohort. Because counts were too low, more than 15 rarely observed V segments, including chromosome 9 orphons, were excluded from the earlier analysis of several hundred of the donors. Immune exposure information for the cohort was limited to CMV serostatus. In vitro tests confirmed that a few of the cytomegalovirus-associated TCR beta chains recognize cytomegalovirus antigens. A cluster of highly shared sequence variants was judged likely to represent a technical artifact of the sequencing pipeline. The study listed 164 TCR beta chains as associated with cytomegalovirus. Compared with the roughly 670-donor mean, donors in an Asian-associated ancestry cluster had fewer N-insertions in productive TCRs, according to a later genetic analysis.

On this clone: Its specific antigen is unknown.

The library was generated by the immunoSEQ multiplex PCR assay. For the multiplex PCR, a mixture combining 60 forward primers for TCR Vbeta segments and 13 reverse primers for TCR Jbeta segments was used. The CDR3 region of rearranged TCR beta genes was amplified from genomic DNA with a multiplex PCR assay. The amplified TCR beta libraries were sequenced on the Illumina HiSeq System as 87-base-pair reads. As for how the authors treated the data: Across the 640 or so repertoires, a later analysis counted tens of millions of unique TCR beta chains, approximately 12 million of which were shared by at least two donors. Raw reads were error-corrected and collapsed into unique sequences with a nearest-neighbor algorithm that merged closely related sequences to remove PCR and sequencing errors. To assign V, D and J gene segments, CDR3 sequences were aligned to IMGT reference sequences. For a sequence to be retained, a match of at least six nucleotides was required to both a V gene segment and a J gene segment. Rearrangements were called productive when the CDR3 lacked stop codons and stayed in frame with V and J; all others were non-productive. CDR3 was defined by IMGT convention, running from the second conserved V-encoded cysteine to the conserved J-encoded phenylalanine. The earlier analysis of 500 to 750 of the donors excluded any sequence lacking an unambiguous match to a single V gene segment. In an earlier analysis of approximately 500 of the donors, a V segment was called functional when productive rearrangements were above 56.7%, and segregating when the standard deviation between donors exceeded 5%. A statistical classification framework was built to diagnose cytomegalovirus status from the catalog of TCR beta chain sequences. In a later analysis, V and J genes were assigned by comparing TCR nucleotide sequences against IMGT/GENE-DB human TR gene sequences. In a later analysis, CDR3 sequences and most-parsimonious VDJ recombination scenarios were assigned using the TCRdist pipeline. In a later analysis, each TCR beta chain was defined by its CDR3 amino acid sequence together with its V-gene family, and reads without a unique V-gene family were excluded. In a later analysis, nearly 600 highly shared, low-generation-probability nucleotide sequences were removed to address suspected cross-contamination and a sequencing artifact. In a later analysis, a clonal expansion index was calculated for each public chain from normalized within-repertoire ranks of inferred template counts. A later analysis computed generation probabilities with a VDJ recombination model fitted to out-of-frame rearrangements, and checked the results against IGoR. In a later analysis, hypergeometric tests were used to score TCR-TCR, TCR-HLA and TCR-CMV co-occurrence, with a repertoire-size bias correction applied to TCR pairs. To estimate false discovery rates, a later analysis permuted the HLA or CMV assignments 20 times. In a later analysis, co-occurring TCRs were grouped using DBSCAN, and TCRdist sequence similarity was added for clustering within HLA-allele-positive subsets. Co-occurrence clustering excluded repertoires with fewer than 30,000 or more than 120,000 public chains, plus five with anomalous nucleotide sharing. Held by TCRdb, this immuneACCESS table contains in-frame sequences only and omits some clones. Under half of the omission traces to an unresolved V gene where checked; the cause of the rest is unknown. The V and J calls and clone size are taken from that table; D and trimming were inferred from the DNA. The sample table gives 85,000 to 110,000 clones. The ten largest account for less than 4.5% of the sample.

The TCR originated in a man in his forties in good health and CMV-seronegative. The specimen sequenced was PBMCs. The chain was built from TRBV6-5 and TRBJ2-3; the D gene is perhaps TRBD2, from 6 matching bases. Here the CDR3 is given as CASAGPDTQYF. The bases read TGTGCCAGCGCGGGGCCAGATACGCAGTATTTT.